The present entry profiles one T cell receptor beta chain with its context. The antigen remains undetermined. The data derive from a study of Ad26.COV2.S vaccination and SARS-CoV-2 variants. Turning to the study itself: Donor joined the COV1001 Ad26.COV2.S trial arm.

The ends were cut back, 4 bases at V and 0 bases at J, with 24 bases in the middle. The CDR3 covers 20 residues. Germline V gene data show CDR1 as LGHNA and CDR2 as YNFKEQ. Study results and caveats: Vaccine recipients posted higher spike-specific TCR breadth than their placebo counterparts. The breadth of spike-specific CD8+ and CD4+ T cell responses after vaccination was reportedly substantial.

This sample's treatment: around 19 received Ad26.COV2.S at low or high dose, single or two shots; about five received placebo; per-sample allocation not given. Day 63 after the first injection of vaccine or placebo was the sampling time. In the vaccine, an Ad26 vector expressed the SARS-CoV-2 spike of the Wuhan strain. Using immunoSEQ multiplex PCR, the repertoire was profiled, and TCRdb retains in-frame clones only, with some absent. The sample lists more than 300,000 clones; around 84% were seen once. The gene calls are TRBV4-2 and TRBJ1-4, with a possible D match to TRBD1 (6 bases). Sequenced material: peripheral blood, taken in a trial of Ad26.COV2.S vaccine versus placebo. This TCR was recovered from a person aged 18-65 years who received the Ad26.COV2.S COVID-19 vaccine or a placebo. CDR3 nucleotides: TGTGCCAGCAGCCCCCAGGGCTCCATACGGACAGACTCAACTAATGAAAAACTGTTTTTT. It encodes CASSPQGSIRTDSTNEKLFF.